This T cell receptor (beta chain) was observed in a study of blood T cell repertoires in COVID-19. At the level of the study: There were acute and convalescent COVID-19 samples, and they came from the United States, Italy and Spain. From T cells, B-cell-depleted T cells, or PBMCs came the material, which was cDNA or gDNA.

Methods used by the authors: The authors estimated nucleated cell counts from reference gene primer amplification. Generated by immunoSEQ multiplex PCR, the TCRdb table keeps only in-frame clones and is missing some. The V and J calls and clone size are taken from that table; D and trimming were inferred from the DNA. The repertoire consists of 85,000 or so clones, with about nine tenths occurring once and the leading ten covering 27%. CDR1 is SGHVS and CDR2 is FQNEAQ in the germline V gene. The CDR3 has 16 residues. V was pared by 3 bases and J by 0 bases, with 8 bases of the junction left unmatched.

This clonotype was sampled from a man in his fifties with active or convalescent COVID-19. The sequenced material came from peripheral blood. The chain recombines TRBV7-8 with TRBJ2-7; 7 nucleotides match TRBD1. The CDR3 sequence: CASSLGDRALSYEQYF. Here the CDR3 DNA reads TGTGCCAGCAGCTTGGGAGACAGGGCCCTCTCCTACGAGCAGTACTTC. Complete variable domain (other parts from reference TRBV7-8 and TRBJ2-7): GAGVSQSPRYKVAKRGQDVALRCDPISGHVSLFWYQQALGQGPEFLTYFQNEAQLDKSGLPSDRFFAERPEGSVSTLKIQRTQQEDSAVYLCASSLGDRALSYEQYFGPGTRLTVT.